These 23 T cell receptor beta chains were sequenced from one sample in a study of T cell responses to AZD1222 COVID-19 vaccine (dated by TCRdb to 2020 to 2022). The time point tag for this specimen amounts to: about 28 days (+/-7) after the second vaccine dose. Libraries came from the immunoSEQ multiplex PCR assay. Held by TCRdb, this immuneACCESS table contains in-frame sequences only and omits some clones. Under half of the omission traces to an unresolved V gene where checked; the cause of the rest is unknown. Within this sample are 130,000 to 150,000 clones, with about 86% of them counted one time only. Of the sample, about 5.4% falls within the top ten clones. Sequenced here: peripheral blood, sampled 28 days after the second AZD1222 dose. These TCRs come from an adult who received the AZD1222 COVID-19 vaccine.

The rearrangement links TRBV6-4 to TRBJ2-7; 10 bases line up with TRBD1. CDR1 MRHNA and CDR2 SNTAGT come from the germline V gene. There are 17 residues in the CDR3. V trimming: 0 bases; J trimming: 4 bases; junction bases outside the gene matches: 9. The CDR3 region has the DNA TGTGCCAGCAGTGACTCCATATGCTGGGACAGGGGATACGAGCAGTACTTC. This translates into CASSDSICWDRGYEQYF.

The V and J genes are TRBV6-5 and TRBJ1-2; tentatively, D is TRBD1 (6 bases). Germline CDR1 MNHEY, CDR2 SVGAGI. V was pared by 7 bases and J by 7 bases, with 13 bases between. CDR3 length: 12 amino acids. Here the CDR3 DNA reads TGTGCCAGCACCTCGGAGGGGGGTGGCTACACCTTC. It is translated as CASTSEGGGYTF.

In its sample, this clone was seen once. CDR3 DNA: TGTGCCACTCTAGGGCAACCTGGAAACACCATATATTTT. Translating gives CATLGQPGNTIYF. This sequence joins TRBV6-5 and TRBJ1-3; D is unclear. Trimming stripped 10 bases from V and 2 bases from J, with 12 bases between. The germline gives CDR1 MNHEY, CDR2 SVGAGI. This CDR3 comprises 13 residues.

The chain joins TRBV4-2 to TRBJ2-1; possible D gene TRBD1, 6 bases. CDR1 is LGHNA, CDR2 YNFKEQ, per germline. The CDR3 contains 18 residues. V was pared by 0 bases and J by 6 bases, with 21 bases between. The CDR3 coding sequence is TGTGCCAGCAGCCAAGATCTAGGACAGACAAGTGGAGCCAATGAGCAGTTCTTC. This gives the protein CASSQDLGQTSGANEQFF.

V gene TRBV5-1 combines with J gene TRBJ2-1; possibly TRBD1 or TRBD2 for D (6 bases each). Germline V gene sequence: CDR1 SGHRS, CDR2 YFSETQ. There are 15 residues in the CDR3. Trimming left V 6 bases short and J 4 bases short, with 17 bases between. CDR3 nucleotides: TGCGCCAGCACCCCCCCCGGGGGCTATTACAATGAGCAGTTCTTC. Protein sequence: CASTPPGGYYNEQFF.

This chain joins TRBV6-5 and TRBJ1-2, with 7 bases that match TRBD1. This CDR3 contains 15 residues. Germline V gene data show CDR1 as MNHEY and CDR2 as SVGAGI. The V segment lost 6 bases and the J segment 8 bases; nucleotides outside the gene matches: 15. The CDR3 DNA reads as TGTGCCAGCAGCGAGTCAACAGGGGCCTTCTACGGCTACACCTTC. Translation gives CASSESTGAFYGYTF.

This rearrangement joins TRBV10-3 to TRBJ1-1; no reliable D call. The V end was cut by 2 bases, the J end by 2 bases, with 6 bases between. This CDR3 region has 13 residues. Germline V lookup: CDR1 ENHRY, CDR2 SYGVKD. CDR3 in DNA: TGTGCCATCAGTGAGGCAGGAAACACTGAAGCTTTCTTT. Its translation is CAISEAGNTEAFF.

This clone was observed a few times. The chain has TRBV5-1 and TRBJ1-3; D is possibly TRBD1 (5 bases). The CDR3 extends over 16 amino acids. Trimming removed 4 bases at V and 0 bases at J, with 14 bases between. Germline CDR1 SGHRS, CDR2 YFSETQ. CDR3 region: CASSIDGTVSGNTIYF. CDR3 sequence (DNA): TGCGCCAGCAGCATTGATGGGACGGTCTCTGGAAACACCATATATTTT.

The chain combines TRBV5-4 with TRBJ2-1; 7 bases match TRBD2. The CDR3 consists of 14 residues. Germline CDR1 SGHNT, CDR2 YYREEE (reference sequence). V shed 4 bases and J 5 bases; nucleotides not matched to a gene: 6. CDR3 amino acids: CASSSASGNNEQFF. CDR3 nucleotides: TGTGCCAGCAGCAGCGCTAGCGGAAACAATGAGCAGTTCTTC.

The chain recombines TRBV12-3 or TRBV12-4 with TRBJ1-1; D gene unclear. The CDR3 loop spans 11 amino acids. Trimming left V 6 bases short and J 8 bases short, with 10 bases between. In nucleotides, the CDR3 is TGTGCCAGCAGCCCCCAAGACGAAGCTTTCTTT. Translating gives CASSPQDEAFF.

The chain carries TRBV19 and TRBJ2-1; 10 positions agree with TRBD2. V was clipped by 2 bases and J by 5 bases; unmatched bases: 3. Germline V gene sequence: CDR1 LNHDA, CDR2 SQIVND (reference sequence). The CDR3 extends over 15 amino acids. CDR3 nucleotide sequence: TGTGCCAGTAGTATATGGACTAGCGGAAACAATGAGCAGTTCTTC. Amino acids: CASSIWTSGNNEQFF.

The V gene is TRBV19, the J gene TRBJ1-1; perhaps TRBD1 as D (6 bases). The CDR3 length is 14 residues. Trimming took 0 bases from V and 7 from J, leaving 12 bases between them. Germline V gene data show CDR1 as LNHDA and CDR2 as SQIVND (reference sequence). CDR3 loop: CASSIDTGRGEAFF. The CDR3 bases are TGTGCCAGTAGTATAGACACAGGGAGGGGTGAAGCTTTCTTT. The entire variable domain, with the rest obtained from reference TRBV19 and TRBJ1-1, is as follows: DGGITQSPKYLFRKEGQNVTLSCEQNLNHDAMYWYRQDPGQGLRLIYYSQIVNDFQKGDIAEGYSVSREKKESFPLTVTSAQKNPTAFYLCASSIDTGRGEAFFGQGTRLTVV.

V is TRBV5-5 and J is TRBJ2-1, with TRBD1 matching over 11 bases. The V gene end was trimmed by 2 bases and the J gene end by 9 bases; junction bases not matched to a gene: 4. From germline, CDR1 is SGHKS and CDR2 YYEKEE (reference sequence). This CDR3 is built from 14 residues. The CDR3 DNA reads TGTGCCAGCAGCTTAGGACAGGGGGCTGGTGAGCAGTTCTTC. Its protein product is CASSLGQGAGEQFF.

The J gene is TRBJ2-5, the V gene TRBV7-2, with a possible D match to TRBD2 (7 bases). There are 15 residues in the CDR3. The germline gives CDR1 SGHTA, CDR2 FQGNSA. Trimming shortened V by 5 bases and J by 4 bases, and 17 bases separated the two germline ends. The CDR3, as DNA: TGTGCCAGCAGCCATCGGGGGGCCCGGGGAGAGACCCAGTACTTC. Its protein is CASSHRGARGETQYF.

The V gene is TRBV7-5, the J gene TRBJ2-7; the DNA was not used to check the table's D call, TRBD1. TRBV7-5 is deemed a pseudogene. CDR3 size: 16 residues. The CDR3 sequence is CARSLIPRSNSYEQYF. CDR3 nucleotides: TGTGCCAGAAGCTTAATCCCCAGATCCAACTCCTACGAGCAGTACTTC.

The chain couples TRBV12-3 or TRBV12-4 to TRBJ2-2; D ambiguous. CDR3 length equals 12 residues. Trimming took off 5 bases at V and 2 bases at J, with 3 bases between the two ends. The CDR3 here is CASSDNTGELFF. As DNA, the CDR3 is TGTGCCAGCAGTGATAACACCGGGGAGCTGTTTTTT.

This chain joins TRBV12-3 or TRBV12-4 and TRBJ2-1; D remains unclear. Trimming removed 1 base at V and 8 bases at J, with 3 bases between. This CDR3 has 11 amino acids. The CDR3 is CASSLGYEQFF. CDR3 sequence (DNA): TGTGCCAGCAGTTTAGGCTATGAGCAGTTCTTC.

The chain recombines TRBV5-6 with TRBJ2-1, with 8 bases matching TRBD1. This CDR3 contains 13 residues. The trim removed 4 bases at V and 12 bases at J, leaving 9 bases unmatched. Per the germline V gene, CDR1 is SGHDT and CDR2 is YYEEEE. The CDR3 protein is CASSLRRGTGQFF. The DNA for the CDR3 is TGTGCCAGCAGCCTACGAAGGGGGACAGGGCAGTTCTTC.

The chain is built from TRBV5-8 and TRBJ2-7; tentatively, D is TRBD2 (6 bases). CDR3 length: 13 residues. V was trimmed by 4 bases and J by 1 base, leaving 9 bases between them. Germline V CDR1 and CDR2: SGHTS, YDEGEE. The CDR3 DNA reads as TGTGCCAGCAGCCCCCTAGCGTCCTACGAGCAGTACTTC. This codes for CASSPLASYEQYF. Using reference TRBV5-8 and TRBJ2-7 for the parts outside the CDR3, the full variable domain is EAGVTQSPTHLIKTRGQQATLRCSPISGHTSVYWYQQALGLGLQFLLWYDEGEERNRGNFPPRFSGRQFPNYSSELNVNALELEDSALYLCASSPLASYEQYFGPGTRLTVT.

This chain uses TRBV4-1 with TRBJ2-3; maybe TRBD2 (5 bases). V dropped 5 bases and J dropped 2 bases, with 20 bases sitting between them. CDR1 and CDR2 (germline): MGHRA, YSYEKL. This CDR3 has 17 residues. The DNA of the CDR3 is TGCGCCAGCAGCTCCACCTCCCCGGACTTCCCCACAGATACGCAGTATTTT. Translated: CASSSTSPDFPTDTQYF.

This chain joins TRBV12-3 or TRBV12-4 and TRBJ1-2; tentatively, D is TRBD1 (5 bases). This CDR3 is built from 13 residues. With 5 bases removed from V and 8 bases from J, the gap between germline ends came to 15 bases. The CDR3 reads CASSPRNRRGYTF. Written as DNA, the CDR3 is TGTGCCAGCAGTCCCCGCAACAGGCGAGGCTACACCTTC.

In its sample, this clone was seen many times. This sequence joins TRBV19 and TRBJ1-3; D uncertain. V was cut by 4 bases and J by 4 bases, with 14 bases left in between. Germline V gene sequence: CDR1 LNHDA, CDR2 SQIVND (reference sequence). The CDR3 has 15 residues. The CDR3 loop reads CASSNQDRGGNTIYF. For the CDR3, the DNA is TGTGCCAGTAGTAACCAGGATCGAGGGGGAAACACCATATATTTT. Full variable domain (outside the CDR3, taken from reference TRBV19 and TRBJ1-3): DGGITQSPKYLFRKEGQNVTLSCEQNLNHDAMYWYRQDPGQGLRLIYYSQIVNDFQKGDIAEGYSVSREKKESFPLTVTSAQKNPTAFYLCASSNQDRGGNTIYFGEGSWLTVV.

The chain employs TRBV9 and TRBJ2-7, with D possibly TRBD2 on 6 matching bases. The germline V and J ends were trimmed by 3 bases and 0 bases, with 10 bases remaining between them. The germline gives CDR1 SGDLS, CDR2 YYNGEE. CDR3 length equals 14 residues. The CDR3 reads CASSEAGSSYEQYF. CDR3 bases: TGTGCCAGCAGCGAAGCCGGGAGCTCCTACGAGCAGTACTTC.